This T cell receptor (beta chain) appears in the sequencing data of a study of prognosis after radiotherapy for stage I lung cancer. For the study at large: Recruiting of stage I non-small cell lung cancer patients into the study occurred between April 2018 and early 2019. The radiotherapy was SBRT split into 3 to 5 fractions, giving a biologically effective dose of at least 100 Gy.

This CDR3 has 13 residues. The germline CDR1 and CDR2 sequences are LNHDA and SQIVND (reference sequence). Findings of the study overall: Differences in TRBV and TRBJ gene usage were reportedly observed between patients with and without metastases.

Amplification of TCR beta CDR3 from genomic DNA used two-round multiplex PCR. Each TRBV and TRBJ gene had its own primer in the first PCR round. Second-round PCR used universal primers. TCRdb reanalysed the multiplex PCR reads using MiXCR and keeps one entry per CDR3 protein. The table lists roughly 17,000 distinct CDR3 sequences, 44% of them singletons. About this clonotype itself: What it binds is unknown. This may come from a read error, since a much larger clone is one base off.

Sequenced here: PBMCs, sampled before or after stereotactic body radiation therapy (not recorded which). This sequence joins TRBV19 and TRBJ1-1; D gene unclear. The clonotype comes from a donor over 45 with non-small cell lung cancer. DNA for the CDR3: TGTGCCTGTAGTTATACAACGAACACTGAAGCTTTCTTT. This codes for CACSYTTNTEAFF.